The 23 T cell receptor beta chains below all came from one sample that was sequenced in a study of immune evolution from preneoplasia to lung adenocarcinoma. Measured with immunoSEQ multiplex PCR; TCRdb has only the in-frame clones, and not every one. The table records about 16,000 clones, roughly 90% of them present only once. Source material: FFPE invasive lung adenocarcinoma tissue. Receptors were obtained from a person aged 70 to 85 with invasive lung adenocarcinoma.

V usage is TRBV5-1 and J usage is TRBJ2-1; 8 nucleotides align to TRBD2. V shed 3 bases and J 2 bases; nucleotides not matched to a gene: 4. Germline V gene sequence: CDR1 SGHRS, CDR2 YFSETQ. This CDR3 region has 15 residues. For the CDR3, the DNA is TGCGCCAGCAGCTGGGTAGCGGGGCCCTACAATGAGCAGTTCTTC. Its translation: CASSWVAGPYNEQFF.

This chain links TRBV15 with TRBJ1-5; 7 bases align to TRBD1. Germline trimming cut 2 bases from V and 4 bases from J; bases unmatched to any gene: 8. The CDR3 covers 16 residues. Germline V gene data show CDR1 as LNHNV and CDR2 as YYDKDF (reference sequence). In DNA, the CDR3 is TGTGCCACCAGCAGACAAACCGGGACAGAGAATCAGCCCCAGCATTTT. Translated, it gives CATSRQTGTENQPQHF.

The chain links TRBV7-9 to TRBJ1-2; possible D gene TRBD1, 5 bases. V shed 4 bases and J shed 0 bases, with 15 bases lying between them. Germline V gives CDR1 SEHNR, CDR2 FQNEAQ (reference sequence). This CDR3 region has 16 residues. This CDR3 reads CASSWAPGAPNYGYTF. For the CDR3, the DNA is TGTGCCAGCAGCTGGGCGCCCGGGGCCCCTAACTATGGCTACACCTTC.

The V gene is TRBV7-8, the J gene TRBJ2-7, with 9 positions matching TRBD2. This CDR3 has 13 amino acids. With 5 bases clipped from V and 5 bases from J, the junction kept 4 bases outside the gene matches. Germline V gives CDR1 SGHVS, CDR2 FQNEAQ. The DNA for the CDR3 is TGTGCCAGCAGCGATAGCGGGGGTCACGAGCAGTACTTC. Its translation is CASSDSGGHEQYF.

V usage is TRBV28 and J usage is TRBJ2-5; D perhaps matches TRBD2 (6 bases). Germline V gene sequence: CDR1 MDHEN, CDR2 SYDVKM. V lost 7 bases, J lost 3 bases, and 9 bases lay in between. CDR3 length: 12 residues. DNA of the CDR3: TGTGCCAGCAACGGGGGAGAAGAGACCCAGTACTTC. This translates into CASNGGEETQYF.

This rearrangement joins TRBV29-1 to TRBJ2-7, with a possible D match to TRBD2 (6 bases). Per the germline V gene, CDR1 is SQVTM and CDR2 is ANQGSEA. The CDR3 extends over 12 amino acids. The ends were cut back, 3 bases at V and 5 bases at J, with 11 bases in the middle. CDR3 in amino acids: CSVEEGKDEQYF. The DNA of the CDR3 is TGCAGCGTTGAGGAGGGTAAGGACGAGCAGTACTTC.

The chain couples TRBV7-9 to TRBJ2-5; 8 nucleotides agree with TRBD2. V lost 1 base, J lost 3 bases, and 4 bases stayed unmatched. The CDR3 contains 15 residues. Per germline, CDR1 SEHNR and CDR2 FQNEAQ (reference sequence). CDR3 bases: TGTGCCAGCAGCTTAGGGACTAGCCAAAAAGAGACCCAGTACTTC. This encodes CASSLGTSQKETQYF. The complete variable domain, with remaining parts taken from reference TRBV7-9 and TRBJ2-5, reads DTGVSQNPRHKITKRGQNVTFRCDPISEHNRLYWYRQTLGQGPEFLTYFQNEAQLEKSRLLSDRFSAERPKGSFSTLEIQRTEQGDSAMYLCASSLGTSQKETQYFGPGTRLLVL.

This clone was counted a few times. J is TRBJ2-5 and V is TRBV5-1, with D perhaps matching TRBD1 (6 bases). CDR3 length equals 13 residues. V lost 2 bases and J lost 2, with 7 bases in between. Germline V gives CDR1 SGHRS, CDR2 YFSETQ. The CDR3 DNA is TGCGCCAGCAGCTTAGGACAGCAAGAGACCCAGTACTTC. Encoded protein: CASSLGQQETQYF.

This chain joins TRBV4-2 and TRBJ2-3, with D unresolved. Per germline, CDR1 LGHNA and CDR2 YNFKEQ. With 0 bases removed from V and 2 bases from J, the gap between germline ends came to 9 bases. The CDR3 is made up of 15 amino acids. This CDR3 is CASSQDPRNTDTQYF. In nucleotides, the CDR3 is TGTGCCAGCAGCCAAGATCCGAGAAACACAGATACGCAGTATTTT.

V usage is TRBV28 and J usage is TRBJ2-7, with 7 bases that match TRBD1. The V segment lost 8 bases and the J segment 2 bases; nucleotides outside the gene matches: 15. Germline V gene data show CDR1 as MDHEN and CDR2 as SYDVKM. This CDR3 comprises 16 residues. The CDR3 reads CASGPGQFVPAYEQYF. The CDR3 DNA is TGTGCCAGCGGGCCGGGACAGTTCGTTCCAGCCTACGAGCAGTACTTC.

The J gene is TRBJ1-5, the V gene TRBV28; 7 nucleotides match TRBD1. Germline loops: CDR1 MDHEN, CDR2 SYDVKM. After removal of 6 bases from V and 5 bases from J, the junction contained 7 bases not matched to a gene. This CDR3 comprises 14 residues. CDR3 protein: CASSQGQIHQPQHF. The CDR3, as DNA: TGTGCCAGCAGCCAGGGACAGATTCATCAGCCCCAGCATTTT.

The chain employs TRBV14 and TRBJ2-1; 8 nucleotides agree with TRBD2. Germline V CDR1 and CDR2: SGHDN, FVKESK. The trim removed 1 base at V and 9 bases at J, leaving 8 bases unmatched. The CDR3 is made up of 15 amino acids. CDR3: CASSQASGGAAEQFF. In nucleotides, the CDR3 is TGTGCCAGCAGCCAAGCGTCGGGGGGGGCCGCTGAGCAGTTCTTC.

For the CDR3, the DNA is TGTGCCAGCAGCTTGAGGACACTGAACACTGAAGCTTTCTTT. It is translated as CASSLRTLNTEAFF. The chain links TRBV5-5 to TRBJ1-1; tentatively, D is TRBD1 (5 bases). This CDR3 contains 14 residues. V was clipped by 1 base and J by 0 bases, with 7 bases between them. CDR1 SGHKS and CDR2 YYEKEE come from the germline V gene (reference sequence).

V gene TRBV11-2 combines with J gene TRBJ1-2; the D is unclear. The ends were cut back, 0 bases at V and 2 bases at J, with 4 bases in the middle. CDR3 size: 13 residues. CDR1 and CDR2 from the germline V gene are SGHAT and FQNNGV. The DNA for the CDR3 is TGTGCCAGCAGCTTAGATCGCAACTATGGCTACACCTTC. Amino acid sequence: CASSLDRNYGYTF.

This clone appeared a single time. This chain uses TRBV2 with TRBJ2-5; 8 bases line up with TRBD2. Trimming at V came to 7 bases and at J to 5 bases, leaving 9 bases not matched to a gene. There are 14 residues in the CDR3. CDR1 SNHLY and CDR2 FYNNEI come from the germline V gene. This CDR3 reads CASTFRGGEETQYF. The CDR3 region has the DNA TGTGCCAGCACCTTCCGGGGGGGCGAGGAGACCCAGTACTTC.

The chain recombines TRBV30 with TRBJ1-4, with unresolved D. This CDR3 has 13 residues. Germline V CDR1 and CDR2: GTSNPN, SVGIG (reference sequence). The germline V and J ends were trimmed by 6 bases and 3 bases, with 11 bases remaining between them. The CDR3 loop is CACNGQSNEKLFF. In DNA form, the CDR3 reads TGTGCCTGCAACGGGCAGTCTAATGAAAAACTGTTTTTT.

This sequence joins TRBV19 and TRBJ1-3; D remains ambiguous. Trimming removed 1 base at V and 4 bases at J, with 11 bases between. Germline CDR1 reads LNHDA; CDR2 reads SQIVND (reference sequence). The CDR3 spans 15 residues. As DNA, the CDR3 is TGTGCCAGTAGTATAGCGGACCCGTCCGGAAACACCATATATTTT. Translating it yields CASSIADPSGNTIYF.

The chain links TRBV19 to TRBJ2-1; the D gene is possibly TRBD2 (5 bases). The V gene lost 5 bases and the J gene lost 0 bases, with 11 bases spanning the gap. Germline loops: CDR1 LNHDA, CDR2 SQIVND (reference sequence). The CDR3 is 15 amino acids. CDR3 nucleotides: TGTGCCAGTAGTCGCCTAGGGAGCTCCTACAATGAGCAGTTCTTC. Protein: CASSRLGSSYNEQFF.

This sequence joins TRBV11-2 and TRBJ1-1; D gene uncertain. Trimming removed 0 bases at V and 11 bases at J, with 13 bases between. Germline V gene lookup returns CDR1 SGHAT and CDR2 FQNNGV. CDR3 length: 13 residues. As DNA, the CDR3 is TGTGCCAGCAGCTTAGAGCGGGAGAGGGCGGCTTTCTTT. Translated: CASSLERERAAFF.

This clone has a single count. The chain has TRBV9 and TRBJ1-4; TRBD1 aligns across 7 bases. The CDR3 spans 13 residues. The V gene's germline CDR1 is SGDLS and CDR2 YYNGEE. V shed 3 bases, J shed 6 bases, and the junction held 2 bases outside the gene matches. This CDR3 reads CASSGGQDEKLFF. The CDR3 coding sequence is TGTGCCAGCAGCGGTGGACAGGATGAAAAACTGTTTTTT.

The chain carries TRBV6-1 and TRBJ2-7; 10 bases line up with TRBD2. Germline trimming cut 2 bases from V and 6 bases from J; bases unmatched to any gene: 10. CDR3 size: 16 residues. Germline CDR1 is MNHNS and CDR2 is SASEGT. The CDR3 loop reads CASSEQAAGGRFEQYF. The CDR3 DNA reads TGTGCCAGCAGTGAACAGGCAGCGGGGGGGCGGTTCGAGCAGTACTTC.

V is TRBV5-1 and J is TRBJ1-1; a possible D gene is TRBD1 (5 bases). The CDR3 totals 15 residues. CDR1 is SGHRS, CDR2 YFSETQ, per germline. Between the trimmed V and J ends, which lost 4 bases and 0 bases, there was a span of 13 bases. The CDR3 here is CASSGRGMLNTEAFF. The CDR3 DNA reads TGCGCCAGCAGCGGGCGGGGGATGCTGAACACTGAAGCTTTCTTT.

This clone was counted a single time. The chain uses TRBV2 and TRBJ2-5; 9 nucleotides line up with TRBD1. CDR3 size: 13 residues. J was trimmed by 5 bases and V by 11 bases; bases with no gene match: 9. The germline gives CDR1 SNHLY, CDR2 FYNNEI. CDR3 region: CAGEQGAQETQYF. The CDR3 DNA reads TGTGCCGGCGAACAGGGGGCACAGGAGACCCAGTACTTC.